This entry lists 16 T cell receptor beta chains sequenced from one sample in a study of CD8 T cells in Susac syndrome. The RNA input was about 0.45 to 1 ug, and it was reverse transcribed with random hexamers. One entry per CDR3 protein results from TCRdb running MiXCR on the immunoSEQ multiplex PCR reads. Here the sample spans about 150,000 distinct CDR3 sequences, less than 97% being singletons. The sample comprised CD8+ T cells from PBMCs. The receptors here all came from a human donor with multiple sclerosis.

The chain carries TRBV20-1 and TRBJ1-2; D not certain. CDR1 is DFQATT, CDR2 SNEGSKA, per germline (reference sequence). V lost 3 bases to trimming and J lost 6 bases, with 14 bases between them. This CDR3 has 13 amino acids. The CDR3 nucleotides are TGCAGTGCTAGGTCTGACCGCGGTGATGGCTACACCTTC. This gives the protein CSARSDRGDGYTF.

The chain has TRBV29-1 and TRBJ1-1; TRBD1 is a possible D gene (6 bases). The CDR3 has 13 residues. Germline-derived CDR1 and CDR2 are SQVTM and ANQGSEA. With 8 bases removed from V and 4 bases from J, the gap between germline ends came to 17 bases. In DNA form, the CDR3 reads TGCAGCTCCCCGGGGGGCTCGAGCACTGAAGCTTTCTTT. It translates to CSSPGGSSTEAFF.

This chain joins TRBV20-1 and TRBJ2-7, with 9 bases fitting TRBD1. V was pared by 3 bases and J by 5 bases, with 2 bases of the junction left unmatched. This CDR3 comprises 12 residues. Germline V gene lookup returns CDR1 DFQATT and CDR2 SNEGSKA (reference sequence). The CDR3 region has the DNA TGCAGTGCTAGTGACAGGGGGAACGAGCAGTACGTC. Its translation is CSASDRGNEQYV.

CDR3 nucleotide sequence: TGTGCCAGCAGCTTAAATTTCAATCAGCCCCAGCATTTT. This codes for CASSLNFNQPQHF. The chain employs TRBV7-8 and TRBJ1-5; D not certain. The CDR3 sequence is 13 residues long. V lost 2 bases and J lost 3, with 5 bases in between. Germline V gene data show CDR1 as SGHVS and CDR2 as FQNEAQ.

The chain joins TRBV29-1 to TRBJ1-2; a weak D match, TRBD1 (5 bases). Trimming removed 6 bases from V and 1 base from J, with 9 bases in between. The CDR3 extends over 12 amino acids. CDR1 is SQVTM, CDR2 ANQGSEA, per germline. The CDR3 loop reads CSVTEINYGYTF. CDR3 coding DNA: TGCAGCGTGACAGAAATTAACTATGGCTACACCTTC. The complete variable domain, with remaining parts taken from reference TRBV29-1 and TRBJ1-2, reads SAVISQKPSRDICQRGTSLTIQCQVDSQVTMMFWYRQQPGQSLTLIATANQGSEATYESGFVIDKFPISRPNLTFSTLTVSNMSPEDSSIYLCSVTEINYGYTFGSGTRLTVV.

The chain couples TRBV7-9 to TRBJ2-2, with 9 bases lining up with TRBD1. Germline loops: CDR1 SEHNR, CDR2 FQNEAQ (reference sequence). The CDR3 is 16 residues long. Trimming at V came to 5 bases and at J to 3 bases, leaving 7 bases not matched to a gene. The CDR3 loop reads CASSTTGGSDTGELFF. CDR3 nucleotides: TGTGCCAGCAGCACGACAGGGGGTAGCGACACCGGGGAGCTGTTTTTT.

The chain is built from TRBV9 and TRBJ1-1; D possibly corresponds to TRBD1 (5 bases). Germline CDR1 reads SGDLS; CDR2 reads YYNGEE. The CDR3 runs to 13 residues. V lost 2 bases to trimming and J lost 9 bases, with 14 bases between them. CDR3 nucleotides: TGTGCCAGCAGCGTCGGGGACCAAACCCAAGCTTTCTTT. Translated: CASSVGDQTQAFF.

This clonotype was detected only once. The V gene is TRBV5-1, the J gene TRBJ2-7; D unresolved. V was shortened by 5 bases and J by 2 bases, with 11 bases between the two germline ends. The CDR3 extends over 13 amino acids. Germline assignment: CDR1 SGHRS and CDR2 YFSETQ. This CDR3 is CASSWAIAYEQYF. The DNA for the CDR3 is TGCGCCAGCAGTTGGGCCATAGCCTACGAGCAGTACTTC.

The rearrangement uses TRBV12-3 or TRBV12-4 and TRBJ1-2; no reliable D call. Trimming stripped 6 bases from V and 0 bases from J, with 17 bases between. The CDR3 has 16 amino acids. CDR3 in amino acids: CASSPFAGLANYGYTF. In DNA form, the CDR3 reads TGTGCCAGCAGCCCTTTTGCGGGTCTAGCTAACTATGGCTACACCTTC.

The chain couples TRBV10-3 to TRBJ2-1, with TRBD1 matching 8 bases. The germline gives CDR1 ENHRY, CDR2 SYGVKD. Losses at the gene ends were 10 bases for V and 3 bases for J; bases not matched to a gene: 5. This CDR3 has 13 residues. CDR3 DNA sequence: TGTGCCACGGAGGACAGGGTCTACAATGAGCAGTTCTTC. Translation gives CATEDRVYNEQFF.

The V call is TRBV2, the J call TRBJ2-7, with D perhaps being TRBD1 or TRBD2 (5 bases each). The germline V and J ends were trimmed by 11 bases and 5 bases, with 19 bases remaining between them. This CDR3 spans 13 amino acids. Looked up from germline, CDR1 is SNHLY and CDR2 is FYNNEI. CDR3 loop: CAGESGRRDEQYF. CDR3 coding DNA: TGTGCCGGGGAATCGGGGCGTCGAGACGAGCAGTACTTC.

The chain couples TRBV5-1 to TRBJ2-1; 8 bases line up with TRBD1. Germline V gene data show CDR1 as SGHRS and CDR2 as YFSETQ. This CDR3 is built from 14 residues. The J segment lost 3 bases and the V segment lost 2 bases, leaving 1 base of the junction unmatched. CDR3 bases: TGCGCCAGCAGCTTACAGGGGGTCTACAATGAGCAGTTCTTC. Translated, it gives CASSLQGVYNEQFF.

The CDR3 is CASSQRGSLRDTQYF. CDR3 sequence (DNA): TGCGCCAGCAGCCAACGTGGGTCCCTGCGCGATACGCAGTATTTT. The gene calls are TRBV4-1 and TRBJ2-3, with D uncertain. The germline gives CDR1 MGHRA, CDR2 YSYEKL. The length of the CDR3 is 15 residues. With 2 bases removed from V and 6 bases from J, the gap between germline ends came to 15 bases.

This sequence joins TRBV29-1 and TRBJ2-1, with TRBD2 matching 7 bases. The length of the CDR3 is 14 residues. In germline, CDR1 is SQVTM, CDR2 ANQGSEA. The V gene end was trimmed by 5 bases and the J gene end by 0 bases; junction bases not matched to a gene: 4. DNA of the CDR3: TGCAGCGTTTATGGGGGGGACTCCTACAATGAGCAGTTCTTC. Amino acids: CSVYGGDSYNEQFF.

This chain joins TRBV14 and TRBJ2-7; TRBD1 is a possible D gene (6 bases). Trimming left V 4 bases short and J 7 bases short, with 11 bases between. There are 12 residues in the CDR3. CDR1 is SGHDN, CDR2 FVKESK, per germline. CDR3 bases: TGTGCCAGCAGCCCCACAGGGATGGAGCAGTACTTC. Protein sequence: CASSPTGMEQYF.

The rearrangement joins TRBV20-1 to TRBJ2-1; 12 bases map to TRBD2. Trimming removed 3 bases from V and 8 bases from J; junction bases left unmatched: 5. This CDR3 has 14 amino acids. Germline V CDR1 and CDR2: DFQATT, SNEGSKA (reference sequence). The CDR3 sequence: CSARTSGGTDEQFF. The CDR3, as DNA: TGCAGTGCTAGGACTAGCGGGGGTACAGATGAGCAGTTCTTC.